The 27 T cell receptor beta chains below all came from one sample that was sequenced in a study of blood T cell repertoires in COVID-19. The protocol was immunoSEQ multiplex PCR, while the TCRdb copy is restricted to in-frame clones and leaves out a portion. There are about 210,000 clones in the sample; about 88% occur only once, and approximately 0.69% lies in the top ten. The specimen sequenced was peripheral blood. All receptors derive from a man in his forties with acute or convalescent COVID-19.

The J gene is TRBJ1-2, the V gene TRBV4-2; 11 nucleotides line up with TRBD1. The CDR3 is 15 amino acids. Germline V lookup: CDR1 LGHNA, CDR2 YNFKEQ. V was pared by 2 bases and J by 4 bases, with 3 bases of the junction left unmatched. CDR3 sequence: CASSQSGQGAYGYTF. For the CDR3, the DNA is TGTGCCAGCAGCCAATCCGGACAGGGGGCCTATGGCTACACCTTC.

V usage is TRBV13 and J usage is TRBJ1-6; tentative D call: TRBD1 (5 bases). The germline CDR1 and CDR2 sequences are PRHDT and FYEKMQ (reference sequence). V lost 0 bases and J 0 bases, leaving 12 bases between the germline ends. The CDR3 loop spans 18 amino acids. CDR3 residues: CASSLGQGKSSYNSPLHF. CDR3 in DNA: TGTGCCAGCAGCTTAGGGCAGGGAAAAAGCTCCTATAATTCACCCCTCCACTTT.

This clone came up a few times. This chain uses TRBV7-3 with TRBJ1-2; tentatively, D is TRBD1 (5 bases). V was shortened by 5 bases and J by 5 bases, with 9 bases between the two germline ends. Germline CDR1 and CDR2: SGHTA and FQGTGA. CDR3 length: 12 amino acids. In DNA form, the CDR3 reads TGTGCCAGCAGCACAGGCGCTTATGGCTACACCTTC. It codes for CASSTGAYGYTF.

The chain joins TRBV24-1 to TRBJ2-3; 9 bases are shared with TRBD1. CDR1 and CDR2 from the germline V gene are KGHDR and SFDVKD. The junction had 8 bases not matched to a gene; V was cut back by 9 bases and J by 5 bases. This CDR3 is 14 amino acids long. The chain's CDR3 is CATGGQGKGDTQYF. CDR3 coding DNA: TGTGCCACCGGCGGACAGGGGAAGGGAGATACGCAGTATTTT.

The rearrangement uses TRBV11-2 and TRBJ1-5, with D perhaps TRBD1 (5 bases). Trimming cost V 5 bases and J 7 bases, with 15 bases left between them. CDR3 length: 14 amino acids. Germline CDR1 is SGHAT and CDR2 is FQNNGV. DNA for the CDR3: TGTGCCAGCAGCCGGGCAGGGAATAGCCAGCCCCAGCATTTT. This gives the protein CASSRAGNSQPQHF.

The chain employs TRBV7-9 and TRBJ1-1; D ambiguous. The germline V gene encodes CDR1 SEHNR and CDR2 FQNEAQ (reference sequence). V lost 3 bases to trimming and J lost 0 bases, with 8 bases between them. The CDR3 length is 14 residues. CDR3 amino acids: CASSFPELNTEAFF. The CDR3 region has the DNA TGTGCCAGCAGCTTCCCGGAGTTGAACACTGAAGCTTTCTTT.

The chain has TRBV25-1 and TRBJ1-5; the match to TRBD1 covers 8 bases. Germline V gives CDR1 MGHDK, CDR2 SYGVNS. With V trimmed by 3 bases and J by 3 bases, 4 bases remained unmatched. CDR3 length equals 15 residues. CDR3 in DNA: TGTGCCAGCAGTGATGGACAGGGAAACAATCAGCCCCAGCATTTT. Protein product: CASSDGQGNNQPQHF.

The chain has TRBV28 and TRBJ2-5; possible D gene TRBD2, 6 bases. V gave up 7 bases and J gave up 0 bases, with 15 bases separating them. The length of the CDR3 is 15 residues. Germline V CDR1 and CDR2: MDHEN, SYDVKM. The CDR3 DNA reads TGTGCCAGCAAATCCGGCCGGGACTACCAAGAGACCCAGTACTTC. Translating gives CASKSGRDYQETQYF.

The genes are TRBV10-3 and TRBJ2-7; TRBD2 aligns across 8 bases. The CDR3 is made up of 16 amino acids. The trim removed 0 bases at V and 0 bases at J, leaving 4 bases unmatched. Germline assignment: CDR1 ENHRY and CDR2 SYGVKD. The CDR3 nucleotides are TGTGCCATCAGTGAGTCTGGCGGGAGGAGCTCCTACGAGCAGTACTTC. Residues: CAISESGGRSSYEQYF.

The chain carries TRBV2 and TRBJ2-5, with 9 bases fitting TRBD2. The CDR3 covers 17 residues. V lost 0 bases, J lost 5 bases, and 10 bases stayed unmatched. Germline CDR1 SNHLY, CDR2 FYNNEI. CDR3 sequence reads: CASSEAKGVTSGETQYF. CDR3 bases: TGTGCCAGCAGTGAAGCTAAGGGGGTTACTAGCGGGGAGACCCAGTACTTC.

The chain joins TRBV27 to TRBJ2-7; D is undetermined. Per the germline V gene, CDR1 is MNHEY and CDR2 is SMNVEV (reference sequence). The CDR3 runs to 12 residues. The CDR3 sequence: CASYSASYEQYF. Written as DNA, the CDR3 is TGTGCTTCATACAGTGCTTCCTACGAGCAGTACTTC.

CDR3 in amino acids: CASAPGQGQNEQYF. The CDR3 nucleotides are TGTGCCAGTGCACCGGGACAGGGTCAGAACGAGCAGTACTTC. The chain employs TRBV19 and TRBJ2-7; 9 bases fit TRBD1. CDR3 length: 14 amino acids. J gave up 5 bases and V 8 bases, and 10 bases lay outside the gene matches. Germline CDR1 LNHDA, CDR2 SQIVND (reference sequence).

V gene TRBV7-9 combines with J gene TRBJ1-1; the D is unclear. Germline V gene lookup returns CDR1 SEHNR and CDR2 FQNEAQ (reference sequence). The V and J ends lost 2 bases and 4 bases respectively, with 8 bases between them. The CDR3 spans 13 residues. CDR3 sequence (DNA): TGTGCCAGCAGCTTACTAGTAGTCACTGAAGCTTTCTTT. Protein: CASSLLVVTEAFF.

This clone came up a few times. This chain joins TRBV28 and TRBJ2-7, with 7 bases that match TRBD1. CDR1 and CDR2 (germline): MDHEN, SYDVKM. With 6 bases clipped from V and 3 bases from J, the junction kept 8 bases outside the gene matches. The CDR3 extends over 14 amino acids. DNA of the CDR3: TGTGCCAGCAGACTAAAGGGGGCGGTCTACGAGCAGTACTTC. It codes for CASRLKGAVYEQYF.

This chain connects TRBV6-5 to TRBJ1-2, with a weak D call TRBD1 (5 bases). This CDR3 contains 13 residues. Germline V CDR1 and CDR2: MNHEY, SVGAGI. Deletions cut 4 bases from V and 6 bases from J, with 12 bases between. The CDR3 region has the DNA TGTGCCAGCAGTTTGCAGGGAGGTAATGGCTACACCTTC. Translated, it gives CASSLQGGNGYTF.

This chain uses TRBV19 with TRBJ2-2, with 9 bases fitting TRBD1. The CDR3 has 16 residues. J was trimmed by 4 bases and V by 4 bases; bases with no gene match: 7. From germline, CDR1 is LNHDA and CDR2 SQIVND (reference sequence). CDR3 bases: TGTGCCAGTAGTAGCGGGACAGGGCGGGTCACCGGGGAGCTGTTTTTT. Translated, it gives CASSSGTGRVTGELFF. The entire variable domain, with the rest obtained from reference TRBV19 and TRBJ2-2, is as follows: DGGITQSPKYLFRKEGQNVTLSCEQNLNHDAMYWYRQDPGQGLRLIYYSQIVNDFQKGDIAEGYSVSREKKESFPLTVTSAQKNPTAFYLCASSSGTGRVTGELFFGEGSRLTVL.

The genes are TRBV7-2 and TRBJ1-1; TRBD1 agrees at 11 bases. J gave up 4 bases and V 2 bases, and 9 bases lay outside the gene matches. CDR1 and CDR2 (germline): SGHTA, FQGNSA. The CDR3 is 17 residues long. CDR3 bases: TGTGCCAGCAGCTTAACGACGACCGGGACAGGGGGCACTGAAGCTTTCTTT. It specifies CASSLTTTGTGGTEAFF.

The chain combines TRBV14 with TRBJ2-7; D perhaps matches TRBD2 (6 bases). V lost 5 bases to trimming and J lost 3 bases, with 20 bases between them. The germline gives CDR1 SGHDN, CDR2 FVKESK. The CDR3 spans 16 residues. The CDR3 loop reads CASSNLGLPFGYEQYF. Written as DNA, the CDR3 is TGTGCCAGCAGCAACCTGGGACTCCCGTTTGGCTACGAGCAGTACTTC.

V gene TRBV7-2 combines with J gene TRBJ2-3; 12 bases align to TRBD2. Germline loops: CDR1 SGHTA, CDR2 FQGNSA. The V gene end was trimmed by 5 bases and the J gene end by 1 base; junction bases not matched to a gene: 4. This CDR3 region has 16 residues. CDR3 sequence reads: CASSLRLAGGTDTQYF. CDR3 nucleotides: TGTGCCAGCAGCCTTAGACTAGCGGGAGGCACAGATACGCAGTATTTT. Together with reference TRBV7-2 and TRBJ2-3, the CDR3 gives the full variable domain: GAGVSQSPSNKVTEKGKDVELRCDPISGHTALYWYRQSLGQGLEFLIYFQGNSAPDKSGLPSDRFSAERTGGSVSTLTIQRTQQEDSAVYLCASSLRLAGGTDTQYFGPGTRLTVL.

This clone has just one count. The chain employs TRBV5-1 and TRBJ1-1, with TRBD1 identical over 7 bases. Germline loops: CDR1 SGHRS, CDR2 YFSETQ. CDR3 length equals 15 residues. After removal of 5 bases from V and 1 base from J, the junction contained 8 bases not matched to a gene. CDR3 amino acids: CASSLQGDTNTEAFF. CDR3 DNA: TGCGCCAGCAGTCTCCAGGGGGATACGAACACTGAAGCTTTCTTT.

The J gene is TRBJ1-5, the V gene TRBV27, with 8 bases that match TRBD1. Germline V gene sequence: CDR1 MNHEY, CDR2 SMNVEV (reference sequence). V lost 2 bases to trimming and J lost 9 bases; unmatched junction nucleotides: 12. This CDR3 spans 16 amino acids. The DNA for the CDR3 is TGTGCCAGCAGTTTACACATTCCAACAGGGGGTGGGCCCCAGCATTTT. It encodes CASSLHIPTGGGPQHF.

This clone was seen a few times. The chain couples TRBV6-5 to TRBJ2-5, with D hard to call. Germline-derived CDR1 and CDR2 are MNHEY and SVGAGI. The CDR3 sequence is 14 residues long. V was trimmed by 6 bases and J by 1 base, leaving 12 bases between them. The CDR3 here is CASSRQAPQETQYF. CDR3 in DNA: TGTGCCAGCAGCCGCCAGGCCCCCCAAGAGACCCAGTACTTC.

CDR3 bases: TGTGCCAGCAGTTTCGGAGGGTCCCCCACAGATACGCAGTATTTT. It specifies CASSFGGSPTDTQYF. V usage is TRBV28 and J usage is TRBJ2-3; a weak D match, TRBD2 (6 bases). The CDR3 is 15 residues long. Between the trimmed V and J ends, which lost 3 bases and 2 bases, there was a span of 12 bases. CDR1 is MDHEN, CDR2 SYDVKM, per germline.

This clone was observed once. This chain joins TRBV25-1 and TRBJ2-5; 7 bases match TRBD1. Trimming cost V 7 bases and J 0 bases; bases outside gene matches: 2. CDR1 and CDR2 from the germline V gene are MGHDK and SYGVNS. The length of the CDR3 is 13 residues. CDR3 sequence reads: CASKGQYQETQYF. DNA of the CDR3: TGTGCCAGCAAGGGACAGTACCAAGAGACCCAGTACTTC.

The chain links TRBV7-3 to TRBJ2-1; D gene unclear. CDR3 size: 13 residues. The germline V gene has CDR1 SGHTA and CDR2 FQGTGA. Trimming pared 0 bases from V and 12 bases from J, leaving 12 bases between. The CDR3, as DNA: TGTGCCAGCAGCTTAACGTCACCGAGTCGGCAGTTCTTC. Translated, it gives CASSLTSPSRQFF.

The gene calls are TRBV6-5 and TRBJ2-5, with D perhaps TRBD2 (6 bases). This CDR3 spans 15 amino acids. V was pared by 7 bases and J by 1 base, with 16 bases between. Germline CDR1 and CDR2: MNHEY and SVGAGI. CDR3 region: CASTPPGDFQETQYF. CDR3 in DNA: TGTGCCAGCACCCCTCCTGGGGACTTCCAAGAGACCCAGTACTTC.

This chain connects TRBV27 to TRBJ2-7; TRBD2 matches at 11 bases. From germline, CDR1 is MNHEY and CDR2 SMNVEV (reference sequence). The length of the CDR3 is 18 residues. Trimming cost V 3 bases and J 0 bases; bases outside gene matches: 10. CDR3 sequence reads: CASSFITSGGGPSYEQYF. The CDR3 DNA follows: TGTGCCAGCAGTTTTATTACTAGCGGGGGAGGTCCCTCCTACGAGCAGTACTTC.